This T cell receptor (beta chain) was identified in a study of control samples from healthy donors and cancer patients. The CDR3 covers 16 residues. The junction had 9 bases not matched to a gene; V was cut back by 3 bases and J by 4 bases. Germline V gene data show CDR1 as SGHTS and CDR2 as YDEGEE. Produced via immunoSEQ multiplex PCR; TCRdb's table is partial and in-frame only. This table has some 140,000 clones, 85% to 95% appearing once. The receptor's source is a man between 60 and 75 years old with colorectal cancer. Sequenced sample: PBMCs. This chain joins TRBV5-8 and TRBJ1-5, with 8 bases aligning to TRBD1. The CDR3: CASSWVQGVGNQPQHF. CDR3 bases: TGTGCCAGCAGCTGGGTACAGGGGGTAGGTAATCAGCCCCAGCATTTT. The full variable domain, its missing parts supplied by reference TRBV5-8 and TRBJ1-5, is EAGVTQSPTHLIKTRGQQATLRCSPISGHTSVYWYQQALGLGLQFLLWYDEGEERNRGNFPPRFSGRQFPNYSSELNVNALELEDSALYLCASSWVQGVGNQPQHFGDGTRLSIL.